Reported below is one TCR beta chain. Its antigen is still unknown. Germline values: CDR1 ENHRY, CDR2 SYGVKD. The CDR3 length is 16 residues. Trimming took off 3 bases at V and 2 bases at J, with 14 bases between the two ends. This sample is part of a study of response to subunit inactivated influenza vaccine. General study findings and limits: New T cells are recruited in small numbers by each seasonal influenza vaccination, according to the authors' suggestion.

TCRdb analysed the RT-PCR reads with MiXCR anew, one entry per CDR3 protein. The sample includes approximately 700,000 distinct CDR3 sequences, about 14% seen only once; the top ten take less than 7%. V and J are TRBV10-3 and TRBJ2-1, with a possible D match to TRBD2 (6 bases). This TCR derives from a middle-aged man who received an inactivated influenza vaccine. The starting material was PBMCs from blood, obtained 14 days before vaccination. CDR3 protein: CAISDRGTKAYNEQFF. CDR3 in DNA: TGTGCCATCAGTGACCGCGGGACGAAAGCCTACAATGAGCAGTTCTTC.